This T cell receptor (beta chain) was identified during a study of blood T cell repertoires in COVID-19. The overall study: Sites in the United States, Italy and Spain provided acute and convalescent COVID-19 samples. The cDNA or gDNA used as material had been derived from T cells, B-cell-depleted T cells, or PBMCs.

CDR3 length: 14 amino acids. The germline gives CDR1 SGHTA, CDR2 FQGNSA. Trimming removed 4 bases from V and 2 bases from J; junction bases left unmatched: 5. Data came from immunoSEQ multiplex PCR; TCRdb stores just in-frame clones and leaves some out. Of approximately 170,000 clones in the sample, approximately 86% were seen once. This TCR was recovered from a man aged 50 or older with active or convalescent COVID-19. Sequencing was performed on peripheral blood. The V and J genes are TRBV7-2 and TRBJ2-7; 7 bases agree with TRBD2. CDR3 sequence reads: CASSYSSGPYEQYF. The CDR3 region has the DNA TGTGCCAGCAGCTACTCTAGCGGTCCCTACGAGCAGTACTTC.